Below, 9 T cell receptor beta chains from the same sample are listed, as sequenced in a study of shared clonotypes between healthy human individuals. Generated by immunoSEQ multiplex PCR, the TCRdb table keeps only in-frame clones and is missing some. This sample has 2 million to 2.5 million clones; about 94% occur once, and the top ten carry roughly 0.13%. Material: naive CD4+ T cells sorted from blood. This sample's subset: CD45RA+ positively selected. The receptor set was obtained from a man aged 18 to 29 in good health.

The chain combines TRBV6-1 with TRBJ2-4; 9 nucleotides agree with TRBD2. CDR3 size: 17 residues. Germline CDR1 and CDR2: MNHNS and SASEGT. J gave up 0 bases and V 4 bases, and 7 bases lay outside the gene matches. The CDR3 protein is CASSAKAGGLAKNIQYF. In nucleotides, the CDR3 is TGTGCCAGCAGTGCAAAAGCGGGGGGTTTAGCCAAAAACATTCAGTACTTC.

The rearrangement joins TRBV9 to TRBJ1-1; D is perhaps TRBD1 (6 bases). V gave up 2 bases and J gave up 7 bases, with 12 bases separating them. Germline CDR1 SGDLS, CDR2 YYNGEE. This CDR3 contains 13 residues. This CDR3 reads CASSVAGVSEAFF. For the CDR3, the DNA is TGTGCCAGCAGCGTGGCAGGGGTGAGTGAAGCTTTCTTT.

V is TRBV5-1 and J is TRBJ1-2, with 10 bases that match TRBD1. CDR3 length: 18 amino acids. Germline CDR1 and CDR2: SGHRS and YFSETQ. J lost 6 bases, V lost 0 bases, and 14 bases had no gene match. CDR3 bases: TGCGCCAGCAGCTTGGTACCAGTTGGGGACAGGGGATGGGATGGCTACACCTTC. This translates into CASSLVPVGDRGWDGYTF. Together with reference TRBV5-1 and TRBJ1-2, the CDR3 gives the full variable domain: KAGVTQTPRYLIKTRGQQVTLSCSPISGHRSVSWYQQTPGQGLQFLFEYFSETQRNKGNFPGRFSGRQFSNSRSEMNVSTLELGDSALYLCASSLVPVGDRGWDGYTFGSGTRLTVV.

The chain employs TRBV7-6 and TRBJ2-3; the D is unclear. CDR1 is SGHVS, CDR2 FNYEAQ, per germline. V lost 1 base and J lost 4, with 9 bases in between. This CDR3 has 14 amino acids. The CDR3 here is CASSLVIDSDTQYF. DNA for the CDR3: TGTGCCAGCAGCTTAGTTATAGATTCAGATACGCAGTATTTT.

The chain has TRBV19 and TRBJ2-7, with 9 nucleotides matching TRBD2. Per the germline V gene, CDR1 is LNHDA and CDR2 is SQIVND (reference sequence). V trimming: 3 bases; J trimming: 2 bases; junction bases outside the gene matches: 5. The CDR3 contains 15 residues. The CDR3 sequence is CASSIARTSAYEQYF. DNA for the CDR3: TGTGCCAGTAGTATCGCTCGGACTAGCGCCTACGAGCAGTACTTC.

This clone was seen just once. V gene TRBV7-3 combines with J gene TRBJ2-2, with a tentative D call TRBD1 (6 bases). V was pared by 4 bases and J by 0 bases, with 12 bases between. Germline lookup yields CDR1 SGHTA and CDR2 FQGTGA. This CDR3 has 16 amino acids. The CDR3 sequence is CASSSGQPTNTGELFF. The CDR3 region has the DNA TGTGCCAGCAGCTCAGGACAGCCAACGAACACCGGGGAGCTGTTTTTT. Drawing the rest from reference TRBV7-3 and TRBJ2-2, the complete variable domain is GAGVSQTPSNKVTEKGKYVELRCDPISGHTALYWYRQSLGQGPEFLIYFQGTGAADDSGLPNDRFFAVRPEGSVSTLKIQRTERGDSAVYLCASSSGQPTNTGELFFGEGSRLTVL.

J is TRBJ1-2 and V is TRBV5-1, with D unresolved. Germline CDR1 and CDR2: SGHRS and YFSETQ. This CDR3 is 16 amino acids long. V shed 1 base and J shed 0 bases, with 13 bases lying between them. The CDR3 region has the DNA TGCGCCAGCAGCTTGCGTGTCAGTGATGCTAACTATGGCTACACCTTC. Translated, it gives CASSLRVSDANYGYTF.

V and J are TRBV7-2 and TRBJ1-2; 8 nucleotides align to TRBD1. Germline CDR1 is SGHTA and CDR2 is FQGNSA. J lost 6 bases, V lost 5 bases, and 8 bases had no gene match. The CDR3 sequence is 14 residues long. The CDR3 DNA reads TGTGCCAGCAGCCCGACAGGGGCGGGTAATGGCTACACCTTC. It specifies CASSPTGAGNGYTF.

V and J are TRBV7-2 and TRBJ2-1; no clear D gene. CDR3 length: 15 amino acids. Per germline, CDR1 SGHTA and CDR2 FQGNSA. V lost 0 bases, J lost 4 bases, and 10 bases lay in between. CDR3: CASSLADGPYNEQFF. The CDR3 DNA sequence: TGTGCCAGCAGCTTAGCCGACGGCCCTTACAATGAGCAGTTCTTC.